This section outlines one T cell receptor (beta chain) sequence together with its context. The antigen remains unidentified. This sample was taken from a study of blood T cells in healthy people across ages. Points from the study as a whole: Donors of long life had a larger count of naive CD4+ cells and greater diversity than aged donors.

The CDR3 sequence is 16 residues long. V shed 1 base and J shed 6 bases, with 18 bases lying between them. Germline CDR1 is MGHRA and CDR2 is YSYEKL. A second PCR, run for about 7 to 11 cycles, used a sample-barcoded 5' primer plus a J-beta primer mix. MiXCR was run by TCRdb on the 5' RACE reads, yielding one entry per CDR3 protein. Of 700,000 to 850,000 distinct CDR3 sequences listed, about 53% were seen once; the top ten hold around 41%. What was sequenced was blood. The V gene is TRBV4-1, the J gene TRBJ2-5, with D possibly being TRBD2 (5 bases). The TCR originated in a man of 80 years or more in good health. The CDR3 DNA reads as TGCGCCAGCAGCCAAGTGGCTTCGTCTAGCATAAAGACCCAGTACTTC. Its translation is CASSQVASSSIKTQYF.